These T cell receptor beta chains were read from a single sample in a study of T-cell reconstitution after alpha-beta-depleted transplantation in children. TCRdb analysed the PCR reads with MiXCR anew, one entry per CDR3 protein. The sample has 300,000 to 350,000 distinct CDR3 sequences; approximately 23% are singletons. Sequenced here: PBMCs, mostly from graft donor cells, sampled 180 days after TCRalphabeta/CD19-depleted stem cell transplant. The receptor source for this set is a male patient under 18 who had a stem cell transplant for acute lymphoblastic leukemia, so the T cells may come from the graft donor. Both conserved end residues are part of each CDR3.

v_gene,CDR3aa
TRBV7-2,CASSPGPQETQYF
TRBV5-1,CASSIRGWNEQFF
TRBV12-3/TRBV12-4,CASSFPSGRYEQYF
TRBV5-1,CASSFRTDTQYF
TRBV6-5,CASNFRGARTEAFF
TRBV5-1,CASSSLLYEQYF
TRBV28,CASSYPTASLLNSPLHF
TRBV21-1,CASSKVIEGVETEAFF
TRBV24-1,CATSDGGRPYNEQFF
TRBV4-1,CASSQDGRNSYEQYF
TRBV5-1,CASSLVGTNWDTQYF
TRBV4-1,CASREEPPGPSSGNTIYF
TRBV20-1,CSARATLAGGGTQYF
TRBV7-3,CASSSYRGHTGELFF
TRBV25-1,CASSASGTGYSPLHF
TRBV7-6,CASRSSPGSGGLSEAFF
TRBV18,CASSPRQFQETQYF
TRBV5-1,CASSLEPPSRTGELFF
TRBV5-1,CASSSPNTEAFF
TRBV5-1,CASSFGQSYGYTF
TRBV13,CASSYGLGLTYEQYF
TRBV15,CATSSVRLAAPGELFF
TRBV12-3/TRBV12-4,CASHNLGGETQYF
TRBV2,CASTASSEQYF
TRBV7-8,CASSLAGGFQETQYF
TRBV5-1,CASSLAADTQYF
TRBV12-3/TRBV12-4,CASSLRVSSYEQYF
TRBV4-1,CASSQDGKGSPSGGANVLTF
TRBV12-3/TRBV12-4,CAFSPHGGQPLGAYGYTF
TRBV7-2,CASSFSTGSYGYTF
TRBV5-1,CASSMLCRTGRASGCQETQYF
TRBV14,CASSQQLASAQYF
TRBV5-1,CASSLVGADTQYF
TRBV9,CASSVGRGYETQYF
TRBV3-1,CASSQERQGYAVNEAFF
TRBV5-1,CASSTDTTYEQYF
TRBV12-3/TRBV12-4,CASRPSGATSTDTQYF
TRBV5-1,CASSTTSGSYEQYF
TRBV5-1,CATSPDLKGDIQYF
TRBV12-3/TRBV12-4,CASSLVEGDIQYF
TRBV6-5,CASSSGQGPYGYTF
TRBV6-5,CASSYGSGQGGWNQPQHF
TRBV7-9,CASSLDIAGELFF
TRBV5-5,CASNYQTETNYGYTF
TRBV20-1,CSAESTSGRTGELFF
TRBV4-1,CASSPRLGENTGELFF
TRBV4-1,CASSQERGHEQYF
TRBV20-1,CSAISWDFHYEQYF
TRBV6-5,CASSYAQYYEQYF
TRBV7-9,CASSLAVRTEAFF
TRBV7-9,CASSSWAGNTDTQYF
TRBV12-3/TRBV12-4,CASSNPGPQETQYF
TRBV7-6,CASSLLPGLAGVSTDTQYF